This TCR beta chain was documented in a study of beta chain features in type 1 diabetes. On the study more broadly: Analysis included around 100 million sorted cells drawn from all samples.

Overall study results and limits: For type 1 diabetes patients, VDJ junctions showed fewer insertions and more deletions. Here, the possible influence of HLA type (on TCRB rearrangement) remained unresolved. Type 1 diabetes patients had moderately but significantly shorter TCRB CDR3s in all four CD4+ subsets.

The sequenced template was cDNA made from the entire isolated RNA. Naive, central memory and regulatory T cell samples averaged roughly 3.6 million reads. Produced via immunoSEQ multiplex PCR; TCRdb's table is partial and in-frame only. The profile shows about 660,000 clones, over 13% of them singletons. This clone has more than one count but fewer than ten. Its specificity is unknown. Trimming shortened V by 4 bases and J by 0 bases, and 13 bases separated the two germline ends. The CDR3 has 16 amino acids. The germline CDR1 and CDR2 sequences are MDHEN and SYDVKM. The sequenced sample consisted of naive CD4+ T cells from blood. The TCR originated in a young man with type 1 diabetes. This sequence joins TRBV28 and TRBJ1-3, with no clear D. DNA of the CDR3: TGTGCCAGCAGTTCCCCGTCAGGCTCCTCTGGAAACACCATATATTTT. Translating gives CASSSPSGSSGNTIYF.